The 12 T cell receptor beta chains reported below all come from one sample, sequenced in a study of breast tumors, draining lymph nodes, adjacent tissues. Breast cancer patients provided tissue from their axillary draining lymph nodes. From the multiplex PCR reads, TCRdb called clonotypes with MiXCR, one entry per CDR3 protein. The table lists about 180,000 distinct CDR3 sequences, 30% to 35% of them singletons, with over 3.5% in the top ten. The sample was axillary lymph node tissue. These receptors all come from a female donor with breast cancer. Some clones in this sample may be carry-over from other donors' samples.

As concerns this clonotype: The junction departs from the called germline gene at one end, perhaps through a read error. J is TRBJ2-7 and V is TRBV5-6, with D uncertain. CDR1 is SGHDT, CDR2 YYEEEE, per germline. The CDR3 length is 11 residues. DNA for the CDR3: TGTGCCAGCAGTTTGTTCGGCGAGCGGTACTTC. Translation gives CASSLFGERYF.

This clonotype was observed at least ten times. This chain joins TRBV5-1 and TRBJ2-7; D tentatively reads TRBD1 or TRBD2 (5 bases each). Germline-derived CDR1 and CDR2 are SGHRS and YFSETQ. Between the trimmed V and J ends, which lost 9 bases and 0 bases, there was a span of 10 bases. This CDR3 is built from 12 residues. CDR3 residues: CATRDLSYEQYF. CDR3 sequence (DNA): TGCGCCACTCGGGACCTCTCCTACGAGCAGTACTTC.

This sequence joins TRBV9 and TRBJ2-3, with D uncertain. The CDR3 is made up of 16 amino acids. The ends were cut back, 4 bases at V and 11 bases at J, with 26 bases in the middle. Germline values: CDR1 SGDLS, CDR2 YYNGEE. The CDR3 here is CASSPGGGASYNEQYF. The CDR3 region has the DNA TGTGCCAGCAGCCCCGGCGGCGGAGCGAGCTACAATGAGCAGTATTTT.

This clonotype was seen many times. The rearrangement joins TRBV14 to TRBJ2-7; the D is unclear. This CDR3 comprises 11 residues. The germline CDR1 and CDR2 sequences are SGHDN and FVKESK. Trimming stripped 1 base from V and 6 bases from J, with 4 bases between. The CDR3 sequence is CASSQGFEQYF. In nucleotides, the CDR3 is TGTGCCAGCAGCCAAGGGTTCGAGCAGTACTTC.

This clonotype was seen just once. The chain combines TRBV5-1 with TRBJ2-5; D gene ambiguous. The germline V gene has CDR1 SGHRS and CDR2 YFSETQ. V was shortened by 9 bases and J by 5 bases, with 17 bases between the two germline ends. CDR3 length: 13 amino acids. CDR3 sequence reads: CANPIGRRETQYF. In DNA form, the CDR3 reads TGCGCCAACCCCATCGGACGACGGGAGACCCAGTACTTC.

There are many counts of this clonotype. The chain employs TRBV6-4 and TRBJ2-1, with unresolved D. Germline lookup yields CDR1 MRHNA and CDR2 SNTAGT. The germline V and J ends were trimmed by 0 bases and 8 bases, with 14 bases remaining between them. CDR3 size: 15 residues. CDR3 protein: CASSDSALPRDEQFF. In DNA, the CDR3 is TGTGCCAGCAGTGACTCTGCCCTTCCCCGCGATGAGCAGTTCTTC.

The rearrangement links TRBV29-1 to TRBJ2-1; D unclear. CDR1 and CDR2 from the germline V gene are SQVTM and ANQGSEA. The germline V and J ends were trimmed by 0 bases and 8 bases, with 8 bases remaining between them. This CDR3 is built from 12 residues. CDR3 DNA: TGCAGCGTTGAAGATGCCGGTTATGAGCAGTTCTTC. It translates to CSVEDAGYEQFF.

The sample holds many counts of this clonotype. The chain uses TRBV6-2 or TRBV6-3 and TRBJ1-6; perhaps TRBD1 as D (6 bases). CDR3 size: 14 residues. In germline, CDR1 is MNHEY, CDR2 SVGEGT. Deletions cut 2 bases from V and 7 bases from J, with 9 bases between. The CDR3 loop is CASSYIGQNSPLHF. The CDR3 DNA sequence: TGTGCCAGCAGTTACATCGGACAGAATTCACCCCTCCACTTT.

This clonotype was observed many times. The rearrangement joins TRBV27 to TRBJ2-1, with 9 bases fitting TRBD2. CDR1 and CDR2 (germline): MNHEY, SMNVEV (reference sequence). V dropped 4 bases and J dropped 9; count of bases not matched to a gene: 7. The CDR3 runs 14 residues. The CDR3 region has the DNA TGTGCCAGCAGTTATCGCGGGGGGGCGCGTGAGCAGTTCTTC. Translated, it gives CASSYRGGAREQFF.

In its sample, this clonotype was seen many times. V gene TRBV25-1 combines with J gene TRBJ1-5; D is undetermined. There are 14 residues in the CDR3. CDR1 and CDR2 from the germline V gene are MGHDK and SYGVNS. V shed 0 bases and J shed 1 base, with 4 bases lying between them. DNA for the CDR3: TGTGCCAGCAGTGAATATTCAAGCAATCAGCCCCAGCATTTT. Translated: CASSEYSSNQPQHF.

There are many counts of this clonotype. V gene TRBV12-3 or TRBV12-4 combines with J gene TRBJ2-5; D is unclear. This CDR3 has 15 residues. Trimming shortened V by 3 bases and J by 5 bases, and 16 bases separated the two germline ends. Written as DNA, the CDR3 is TGTGCCAGCAGTTTGTCCCTTGGCGTCCGGGAGACCCAGTACTTC. This gives the protein CASSLSLGVRETQYF.

Regarding this clonotype: Just one base apart from a much larger clone, this may be a read error. The chain couples TRBV18 to TRBJ1-4; D gene uncertain. This CDR3 comprises 15 residues. Germline V gene sequence: CDR1 KGHSH, CDR2 LQKENI. This CDR3 reads CASSPRAPRGEKLLF. CDR3 in DNA: TGTGCCAGCTCACCACGTGCACCCCGGGGTGAAAAACTGCTTTTT.